Following are 2 T cell receptor beta chains from one sample sequenced in a study of blood T cell repertoires in COVID-19. Clones were read by immunoSEQ multiplex PCR, and TCRdb kept only the in-frame ones, dropping some. The top ten hold under 15% of the sample, which has some 170,000 clones, about 87% seen once. The sequenced sample was peripheral blood. These receptors were collected from a woman aged 70-85 years with COVID-19, enrolled during active disease.

CDR3 sequence: CAISAAGGDGYGYTF. The CDR3 DNA reads TGTGCCATCAGTGCGGCGGGGGGAGACGGCTATGGCTACACCTTC. The chain joins TRBV10-3 to TRBJ1-2; TRBD1 might be the D (5 bases). V was cut by 4 bases and J by 4 bases, with 16 bases left in between. The CDR3 covers 15 residues. CDR1 is ENHRY, CDR2 SYGVKD, per germline.

This chain links TRBV2 with TRBJ2-5; 9 bases match TRBD1. CDR1 SNHLY and CDR2 FYNNEI come from the germline V gene. Losses at the gene ends were 8 bases for V and 4 bases for J; bases not matched to a gene: 8. The CDR3 runs 14 residues. The DNA for the CDR3 is TGTGCCAGCGGCCGACAGGGGGTGATAGAGACCCAGTACTTC. This gives the protein CASGRQGVIETQYF.